The clone carrying this TCR beta chain was counted a few times. The antigen is undetermined. With iRepertoire HTBI primers and Arm-PCR of CDR3 regions, TCR beta libraries were built. Original processing notes: Samples jointly harbored roughly 60 TRBV and 14 to 15 TRBJ segments. TCRdb analysed the multiplex PCR reads with MiXCR anew, one entry per CDR3 protein. The V and J calls were not made by the authors but by TCRdb's processing. This table holds around 400,000 distinct CDR3 sequences, about 25% found once. This specimen belongs to a study of regulatory T cells in long-lasting Graves disease. Study-wide results and limits: The number of shared public clonotypes was higher in persistent patients (approximately 2,500) than new patients (966).

The CDR3 has 15 residues. Per the germline V gene, CDR1 is MNHNS and CDR2 is SASEGT. With V trimmed by 6 bases and J by 2 bases, 5 bases remained unmatched. Regarding time point: persistent/refractory GD, antithyroid drugs over 5 years with positive TRAb. PBMC-derived RNA was used for the TCR library. Here the sequenced sample was peripheral blood mononuclear cells (PBMCs), taken when the disease was refractory, from a patient treated with antithyroid drugs. The chain uses TRBV6-1 and TRBJ2-1; TRBD2 matches 9 bases. The sequence was collected from a female donor with Graves disease. DNA for the CDR3: TGTGCCAGCAGAGTAGCGGGAGTGGCCTACAATGAGCAGTTCTTC. This gives the protein CASRVAGVAYNEQFF.